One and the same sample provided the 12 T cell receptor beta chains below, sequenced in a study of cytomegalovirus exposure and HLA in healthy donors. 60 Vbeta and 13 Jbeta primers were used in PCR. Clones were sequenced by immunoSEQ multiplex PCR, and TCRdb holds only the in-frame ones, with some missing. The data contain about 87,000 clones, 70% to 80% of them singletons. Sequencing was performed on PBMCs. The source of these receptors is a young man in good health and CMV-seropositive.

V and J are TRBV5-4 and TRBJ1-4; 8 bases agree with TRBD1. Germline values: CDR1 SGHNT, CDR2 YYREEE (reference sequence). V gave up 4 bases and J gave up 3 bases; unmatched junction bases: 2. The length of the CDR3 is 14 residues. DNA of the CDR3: TGTGCCAGCAGCCCGGACAGGGCTAATGAAAAACTGTTTTTT. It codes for CASSPDRANEKLFF.

The CDR3 region is CASSPIGAQRDEKLFF. CDR3 nucleotides: TGTGCCAGCAGCCCGATAGGGGCCCAAAGAGACGAAAAACTGTTTTTT. This chain uses TRBV9 with TRBJ1-4; tentative D call: TRBD1 (5 bases). V shed 4 bases and J shed 8 bases, with 21 bases lying between them. Germline CDR1 and CDR2: SGDLS and YYNGEE. The CDR3 sequence is 16 residues long. Based on the CDR3 plus reference TRBV9 and TRBJ1-4, the full variable domain is DSGVTQTPKHLITATGQRVTLRCSPRSGDLSVYWYQQSLDQGLQFLIQYYNGEERAKGNILERFSAQQFPDLHSELNLSSLELGDSALYFCASSPIGAQRDEKLFFGSGTQLSVL.

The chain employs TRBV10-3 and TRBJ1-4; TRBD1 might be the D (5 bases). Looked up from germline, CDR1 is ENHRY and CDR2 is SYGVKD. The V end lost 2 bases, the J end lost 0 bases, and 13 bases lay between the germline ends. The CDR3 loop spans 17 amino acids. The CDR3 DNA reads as TGTGCCATCAGTGAGGGGGCGGCGGCTGCAACTAATGAAAAACTGTTTTTT. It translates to CAISEGAAAATNEKLFF.

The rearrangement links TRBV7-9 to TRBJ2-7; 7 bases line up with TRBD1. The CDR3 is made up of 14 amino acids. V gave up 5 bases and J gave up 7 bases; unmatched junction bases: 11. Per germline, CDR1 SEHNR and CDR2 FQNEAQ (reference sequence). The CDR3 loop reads CASSLGQDRWEQYF. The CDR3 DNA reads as TGTGCCAGCAGCCTTGGACAGGACCGGTGGGAGCAGTACTTC.

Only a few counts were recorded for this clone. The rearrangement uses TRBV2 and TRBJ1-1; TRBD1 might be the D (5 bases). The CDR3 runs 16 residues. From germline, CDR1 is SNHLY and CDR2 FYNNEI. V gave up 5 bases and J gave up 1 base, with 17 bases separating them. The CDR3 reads CASSSGYNKRNTEAFF. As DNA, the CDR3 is TGTGCCAGCAGTTCAGGGTATAACAAGAGGAACACTGAAGCTTTCTTT. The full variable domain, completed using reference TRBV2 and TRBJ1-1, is EPEVTQTPSHQVTQMGQEVILRCVPISNHLYFYWYRQILGQKVEFLVSFYNNEISEKSEIFDDQFSVERPDGSNFTLKIRSTKLEDSAMYFCASSSGYNKRNTEAFFGQGTRLTVV.

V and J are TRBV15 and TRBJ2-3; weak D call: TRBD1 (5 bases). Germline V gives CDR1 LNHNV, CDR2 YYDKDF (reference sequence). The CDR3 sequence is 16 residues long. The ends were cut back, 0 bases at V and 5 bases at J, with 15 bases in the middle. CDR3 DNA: TGTGCCACCAGCAGAGAGATGGGGCCTAGTGGAGATACGCAGTATTTT. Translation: CATSREMGPSGDTQYF.

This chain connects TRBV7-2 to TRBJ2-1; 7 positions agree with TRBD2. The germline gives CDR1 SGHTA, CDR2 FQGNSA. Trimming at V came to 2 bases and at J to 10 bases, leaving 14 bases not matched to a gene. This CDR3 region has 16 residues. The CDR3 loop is CASSLYLSGTPPEQFF. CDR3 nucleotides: TGTGCCAGCAGCTTATACCTCAGCGGGACCCCTCCGGAGCAGTTCTTC.

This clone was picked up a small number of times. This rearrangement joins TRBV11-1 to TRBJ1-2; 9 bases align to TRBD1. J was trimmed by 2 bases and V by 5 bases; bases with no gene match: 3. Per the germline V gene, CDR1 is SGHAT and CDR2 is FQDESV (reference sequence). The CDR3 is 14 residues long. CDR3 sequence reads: CASSPGQGNYGYTF. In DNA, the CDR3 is TGTGCCAGCAGCCCGGGACAGGGAAACTATGGCTACACCTTC.

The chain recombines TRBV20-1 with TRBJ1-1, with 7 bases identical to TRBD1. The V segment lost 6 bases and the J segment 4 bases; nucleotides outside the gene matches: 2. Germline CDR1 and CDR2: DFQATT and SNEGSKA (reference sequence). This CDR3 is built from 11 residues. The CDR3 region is CSAQGSTEAFF. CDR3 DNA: TGCAGTGCACAGGGGAGCACTGAAGCTTTCTTT.

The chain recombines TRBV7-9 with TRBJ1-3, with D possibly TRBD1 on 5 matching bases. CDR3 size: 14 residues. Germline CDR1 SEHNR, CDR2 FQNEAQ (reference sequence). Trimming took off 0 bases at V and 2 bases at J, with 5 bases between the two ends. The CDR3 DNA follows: TGTGCCAGCAGCTTAGCAGGGGCTGGAAACACCATATATTTT. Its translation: CASSLAGAGNTIYF.

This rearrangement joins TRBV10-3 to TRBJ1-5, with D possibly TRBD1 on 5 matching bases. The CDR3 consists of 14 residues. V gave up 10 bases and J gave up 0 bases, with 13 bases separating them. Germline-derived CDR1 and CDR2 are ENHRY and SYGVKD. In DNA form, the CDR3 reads TGTGCCACCACGGACAAGTATAGCAATCAGCCCCAGCATTTT. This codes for CATTDKYSNQPQHF.

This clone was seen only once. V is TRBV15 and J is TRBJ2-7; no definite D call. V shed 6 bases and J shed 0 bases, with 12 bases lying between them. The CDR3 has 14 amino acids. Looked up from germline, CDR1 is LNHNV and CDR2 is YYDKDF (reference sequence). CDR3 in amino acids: CATRGEQSSYEQYF. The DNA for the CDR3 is TGTGCCACCAGGGGTGAACAGAGCTCCTACGAGCAGTACTTC.